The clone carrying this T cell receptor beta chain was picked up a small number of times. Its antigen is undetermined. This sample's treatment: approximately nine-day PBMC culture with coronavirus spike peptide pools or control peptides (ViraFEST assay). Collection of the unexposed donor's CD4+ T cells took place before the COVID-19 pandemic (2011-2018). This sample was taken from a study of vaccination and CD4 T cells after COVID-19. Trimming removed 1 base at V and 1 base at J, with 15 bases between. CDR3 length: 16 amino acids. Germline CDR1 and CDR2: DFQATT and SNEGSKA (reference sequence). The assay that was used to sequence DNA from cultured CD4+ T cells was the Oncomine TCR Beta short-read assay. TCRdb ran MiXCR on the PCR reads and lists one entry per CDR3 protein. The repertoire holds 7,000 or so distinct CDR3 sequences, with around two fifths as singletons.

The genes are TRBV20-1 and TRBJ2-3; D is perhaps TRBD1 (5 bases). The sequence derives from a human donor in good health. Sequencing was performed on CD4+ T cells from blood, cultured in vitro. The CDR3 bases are TGCAGTGCTAGAGCACTCAGGGTAAGCGGCACAGATACGCAGTATTTT. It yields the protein CSARALRVSGTDTQYF.